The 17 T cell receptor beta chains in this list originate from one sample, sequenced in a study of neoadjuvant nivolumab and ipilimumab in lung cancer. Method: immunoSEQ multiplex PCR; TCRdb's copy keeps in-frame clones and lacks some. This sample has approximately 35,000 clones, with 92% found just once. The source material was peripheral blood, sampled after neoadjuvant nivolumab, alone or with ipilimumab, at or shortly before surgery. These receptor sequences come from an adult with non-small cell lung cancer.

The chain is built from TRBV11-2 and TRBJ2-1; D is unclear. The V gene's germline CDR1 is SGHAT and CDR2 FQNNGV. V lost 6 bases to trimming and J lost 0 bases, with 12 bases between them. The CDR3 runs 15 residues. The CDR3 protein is CASRAQFSSYNEQFF. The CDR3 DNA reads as TGTGCCAGCAGAGCCCAGTTTAGCTCCTACAATGAGCAGTTCTTC.

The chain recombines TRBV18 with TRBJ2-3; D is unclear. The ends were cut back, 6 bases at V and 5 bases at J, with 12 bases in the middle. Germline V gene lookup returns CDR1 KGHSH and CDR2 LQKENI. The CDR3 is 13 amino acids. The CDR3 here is CASSVENGDTQYF. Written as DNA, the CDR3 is TGTGCCAGCTCCGTAGAGAATGGAGATACGCAGTATTTT.

This CDR3 is CASKGLEEKLFF. Written as DNA, the CDR3 is TGTGCCAGTAAGGGACTCGAAGAAAAACTGTTTTTT. This chain joins TRBV19 and TRBJ1-4; D may be TRBD1 (5 bases). This CDR3 is built from 12 residues. CDR1 is LNHDA, CDR2 SQIVND, per germline (reference sequence). Trimming pared 7 bases from V and 8 bases from J, leaving 11 bases between. The whole variable domain, remainder taken from reference TRBV19 and TRBJ1-4, is DGGITQSPKYLFRKEGQNVTLSCEQNLNHDAMYWYRQDPGQGLRLIYYSQIVNDFQKGDIAEGYSVSREKKESFPLTVTSAQKNPTAFYLCASKGLEEKLFFGSGTQLSVL.

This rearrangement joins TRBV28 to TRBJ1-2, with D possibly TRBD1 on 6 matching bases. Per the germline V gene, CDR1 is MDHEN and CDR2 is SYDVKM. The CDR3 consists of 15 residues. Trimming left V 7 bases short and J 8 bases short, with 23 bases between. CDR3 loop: CASTSKGGNWYGYTF. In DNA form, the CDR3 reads TGTGCCAGCACCTCAAAGGGGGGGAATTGGTACGGCTACACCTTC.

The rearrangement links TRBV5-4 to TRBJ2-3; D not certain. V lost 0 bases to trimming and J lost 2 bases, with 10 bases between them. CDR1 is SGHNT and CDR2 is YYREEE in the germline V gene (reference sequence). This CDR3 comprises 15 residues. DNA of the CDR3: TGTGCCAGCAGCTTGGACCTAGTAGCCACAGATACGCAGTATTTT. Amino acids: CASSLDLVATDTQYF. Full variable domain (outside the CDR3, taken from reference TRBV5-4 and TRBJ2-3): ETGVTQSPTHLIKTRGQQVTLRCSSQSGHNTVSWYQQALGQGPQFIFQYYREEENGRGNFPPRFSGLQFPNYSSELNVNALELDDSALYLCASSLDLVATDTQYFGPGTRLTVL.

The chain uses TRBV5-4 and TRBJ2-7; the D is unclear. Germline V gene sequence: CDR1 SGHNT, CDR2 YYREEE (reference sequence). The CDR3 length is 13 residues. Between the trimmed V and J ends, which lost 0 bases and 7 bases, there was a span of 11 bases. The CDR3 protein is CASSLVDVLEQYF. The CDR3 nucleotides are TGTGCCAGCAGCTTGGTGGACGTCTTAGAGCAGTACTTC.

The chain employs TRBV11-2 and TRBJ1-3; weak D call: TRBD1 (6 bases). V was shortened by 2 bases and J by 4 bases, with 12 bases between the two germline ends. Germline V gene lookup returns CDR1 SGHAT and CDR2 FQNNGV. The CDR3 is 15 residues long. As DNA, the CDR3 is TGTGCCAGCAGCTTAAGGGGGTCGGCAGGAAACACCATATATTTT. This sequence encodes CASSLRGSAGNTIYF.

The CDR3: CAISRAEGGYTF. The CDR3 nucleotides read TGTGCCATCAGTAGGGCAGAGGGTGGCTACACCTTC. This rearrangement joins TRBV10-3 to TRBJ1-2; D gene ambiguous. Per germline, CDR1 ENHRY and CDR2 SYGVKD. The CDR3 is made up of 12 amino acids. Trimming cost V 5 bases and J 7 bases, with 11 bases left between them.

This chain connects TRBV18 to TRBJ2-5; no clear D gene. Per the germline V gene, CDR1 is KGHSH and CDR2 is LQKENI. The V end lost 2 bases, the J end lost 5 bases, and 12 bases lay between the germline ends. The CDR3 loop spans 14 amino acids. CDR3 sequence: CASSPKREGETQYF. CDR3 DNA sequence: TGTGCCAGCTCACCAAAGAGAGAAGGCGAGACCCAGTACTTC.

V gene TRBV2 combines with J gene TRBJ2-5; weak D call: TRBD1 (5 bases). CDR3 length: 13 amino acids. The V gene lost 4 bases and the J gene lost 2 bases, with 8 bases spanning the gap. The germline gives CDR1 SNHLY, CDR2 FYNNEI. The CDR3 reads CASSGQLQETQYF. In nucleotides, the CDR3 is TGTGCCAGCAGTGGACAGTTACAAGAGACCCAGTACTTC.

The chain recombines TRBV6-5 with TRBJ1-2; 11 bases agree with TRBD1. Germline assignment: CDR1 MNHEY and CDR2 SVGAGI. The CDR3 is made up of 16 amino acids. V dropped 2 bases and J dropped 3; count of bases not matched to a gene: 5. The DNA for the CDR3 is TGTGCCAGCAGTTACATTCGGACAGGGGGCCACTATGGCTACACCTTC. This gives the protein CASSYIRTGGHYGYTF.

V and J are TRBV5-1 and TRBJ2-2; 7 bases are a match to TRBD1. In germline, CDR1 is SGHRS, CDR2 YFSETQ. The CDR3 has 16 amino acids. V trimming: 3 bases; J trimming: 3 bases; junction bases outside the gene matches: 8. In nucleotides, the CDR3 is TGCGCCAGCAGCTCTGTCCGGGACAGTTACACCGGGGAGCTGTTTTTT. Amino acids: CASSSVRDSYTGELFF.

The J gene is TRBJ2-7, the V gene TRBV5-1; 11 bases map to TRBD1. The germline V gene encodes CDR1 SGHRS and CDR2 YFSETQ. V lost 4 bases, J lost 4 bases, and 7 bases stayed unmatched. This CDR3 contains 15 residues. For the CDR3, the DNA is TGCGCCAGCAGCCCACGGGACAGGGGGTCGTACGAGCAGTACTTC. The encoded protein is CASSPRDRGSYEQYF. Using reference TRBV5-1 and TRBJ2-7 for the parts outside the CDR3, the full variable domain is KAGVTQTPRYLIKTRGQQVTLSCSPISGHRSVSWYQQTPGQGLQFLFEYFSETQRNKGNFPGRFSGRQFSNSRSEMNVSTLELGDSALYLCASSPRDRGSYEQYFGPGTRLTVT.

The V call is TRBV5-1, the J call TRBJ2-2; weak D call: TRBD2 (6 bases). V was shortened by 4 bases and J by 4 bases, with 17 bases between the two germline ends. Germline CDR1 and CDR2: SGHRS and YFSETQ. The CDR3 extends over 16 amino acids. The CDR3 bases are TGCGCCAGCAGCCGGGGGTCGGGGATGGGCACCGGGGAGCTGTTTTTT. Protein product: CASSRGSGMGTGELFF.

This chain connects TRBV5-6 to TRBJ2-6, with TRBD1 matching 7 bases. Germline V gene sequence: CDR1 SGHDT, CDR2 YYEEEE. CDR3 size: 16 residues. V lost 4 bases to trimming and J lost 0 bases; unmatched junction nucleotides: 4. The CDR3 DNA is TGTGCCAGCAGCAGACAGGGCCCCTCTGGGGCCAACGTCCTGACTTTC. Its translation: CASSRQGPSGANVLTF.

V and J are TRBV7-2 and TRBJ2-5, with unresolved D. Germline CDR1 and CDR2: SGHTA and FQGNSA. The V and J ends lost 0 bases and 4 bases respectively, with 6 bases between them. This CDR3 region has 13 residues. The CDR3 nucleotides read TGTGCCAGCAGCTTAGCGTTTACAGAGACCCAGTACTTC. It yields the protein CASSLAFTETQYF.

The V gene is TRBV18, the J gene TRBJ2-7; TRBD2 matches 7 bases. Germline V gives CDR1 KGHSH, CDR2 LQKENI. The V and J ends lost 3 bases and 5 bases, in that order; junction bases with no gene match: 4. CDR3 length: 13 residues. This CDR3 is CASSPRLAHEQYF. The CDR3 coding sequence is TGTGCCAGCTCACCGCGACTAGCCCACGAGCAGTACTTC.